The rows below give T cell receptor beta chains drawn from one sample of a study of blood T cells in healthy people across ages. TCRdb called the 5' RACE reads again in MiXCR, with one record for every CDR3 protein. The data show around 1.5 million distinct CDR3 sequences, with roughly 30% seen just once and around 11% held by the top ten. The sequenced sample consisted of blood. The receptors derive from a woman between 25 and 40 years old in good health. Both conserved end residues are part of each CDR3. Fields, in order: V gene, CDR3 protein.

V gene: TRBV3-1
CDR3 protein: CASSSSTGGSQFF

V gene: TRBV6-6
CDR3 protein: CASSYSSNRLAYNEQFF

V gene: TRBV5-1
CDR3 protein: CASSFTSLQNTEAFF

V gene: TRBV18
CDR3 protein: CASSPGDEQPQHF

V gene: TRBV30
CDR3 protein: CAWSVALYGYTF

V gene: TRBV6-1
CDR3 protein: CASSENAIALNEQYF

V gene: TRBV28
CDR3 protein: CASSGQVFTFSYEQYF

V gene: TRBV7-2
CDR3 protein: CASSVLADISNTQYF

V gene: TRBV9
CDR3 protein: CASSVGVANTGELFF

V gene: TRBV30
CDR3 protein: CAWSVFTYEQYF

V gene: TRBV9
CDR3 protein: CASSVAHRAPSYEQYF

V gene: TRBV7-9
CDR3 protein: CASSSGSLERRFGYTF

V gene: TRBV20-1
CDR3 protein: CSPGGFYTF

V gene: TRBV20-1
CDR3 protein: CSAAPGQVYGYTF

V gene: TRBV28
CDR3 protein: CASSSLTVVQETQYF

V gene: TRBV27
CDR3 protein: CASSSIGGGEIFYGYTF

V gene: TRBV27
CDR3 protein: CASTPIGGSGANVLTF

V gene: TRBV10-3
CDR3 protein: CAISESLDNYAVGYTF

V gene: TRBV20-1
CDR3 protein: CSASGYSNQPQHF

V gene: TRBV4-1
CDR3 protein: CASSHSGDSSYNEQFF

V gene: TRBV24-1
CDR3 protein: CATSGGEETQYF

V gene: TRBV29-1
CDR3 protein: CSVVYSGANVLTF

V gene: TRBV30
CDR3 protein: CAWSGEIRYEQYF

V gene: TRBV9
CDR3 protein: CASSVASGAYNEQFF

V gene: TRBV20-1
CDR3 protein: CSVGTSGRALQETQYF

V gene: TRBV2
CDR3 protein: CVSSGLGLAGDIQETQYF

V gene: TRBV6-1
CDR3 protein: CASRRTAQGGYTF

V gene: TRBV7-2
CDR3 protein: CANLIGGPPGEQYF

V gene: TRBV7-9
CDR3 protein: CASSLFSGVRIANEQFF

V gene: TRBV4-1
CDR3 protein: CASSPSGDYEQYF

V gene: TRBV29-1
CDR3 protein: CSTGGRNQPQHF

V gene: TRBV7-7
CDR3 protein: CASSLAWLAGFRSHGQYF